The text below deals with one T cell receptor beta chain. Its antigen is unknown. No much larger clone is present one base from it, and per-base qualities are unavailable. The source of the sample is a study of T cell responses to AZD1222 COVID-19 vaccine (dated by TCRdb to the early 2020s). Regarding the study in general: AZD1222 recipients given second doses at about 4 weeks or at about 12 weeks were pooled, since spike-specific TCR depth and breadth were not found to differ between the two schedules. TCR sequencing was performed for 230 to 250 trial participants, of whom some 200 were given two doses of AZD1222 and approximately 26 were given two doses of MenACWY control vaccine. Enrollment into the trials was organized by age into subgroups of 18-55, 56-69 and 70-plus years, and those subgroups contained roughly 150, 30 and 60 TCR-sequenced participants, respectively. Findings and caveats that apply to the study as a whole: The 56-69-year group was small, and its depth increase did not reach significance, likely because of low power. Only five or six AZD1222 recipients were SARS-CoV-2 seropositive at baseline, limiting conclusions about previously exposed vaccinees. Reportedly, almost half of the unique spike-specific TCRs recognized epitopes lying outside the regions that are mutated in the B.1.351 and B.1.1.7 variants. After two AZD1222 doses, both the breadth and the depth of spike-specific TCRs were significantly higher than at day 0 and than in MenACWY recipients. The vaccine-associated CD4 TCRs covered the entire spike protein, and the dominant responses fell in regions 160-218 and 743-854. Participants were mostly white British and included more females than males, and it was suggested by the authors that clonal diversity may have been underestimated. Because no day 14 peak-response samples were available, repertoires were characterized only after the peak T cell response.

Read against the paper, the sample's time point label means: baseline before first vaccination. Vaccinee samples came from UK trials COV001 and COV002, including a single-blind randomized controlled phase 2/3 trial of AZD1222 (ChAdOx1 nCoV-19) in healthy adults. For TCRbeta chain sequencing, PBMC samples were collected from trial participants at day 0 and at day 28 after the second dose. The CDR3 regions of human TCRbeta chains were subjected to immunosequencing. The paper's processing steps were these. TCRs in the repertoires were compared against a reference library of SARS-CoV-2-specific TCRs that had been generated with the MIRA antigen-specificity platform. Breadth meant the fraction of unique TCRs that were SARS-CoV-2-associated, whereas depth meant the fraction of total T cells that were SARS-CoV-2-associated. Using the MIRA data, each spike-specific TCR was mapped to the spike region that the TCR reacts to and placed in a CD4 or CD8 class. Log10-transformed breadth and depth values were compared by one-way ANOVA with Sidak's multiple comparisons tests. TCRdb limited this immuneACCESS table to in-frame rearrangements with V and J called. A share of clones is missing; checked studies link under half to unresolved V genes, and the rest is unexplained. V and J calls plus clone size are reproduced from that table; the DNA served to infer D and trimming. The sample table holds 54,000 or so clones, of which about 87% were seen once. Together, the top ten hold approximately 15% of the sample.

The origin of this receptor is an adult in good health. The specimen was peripheral blood, collected on day 0 of AZD1222 vaccination.

The DNA sequence reads TGTGCCAGCAGCTTAACTAGGGGGTCTGGAAACACCATATATTTT. Translated, this is CASSLTRGSGNTIYF. This chain joins TRBV7-9 to TRBJ1-3; D gene: possibly TRBD1, on 6 matching bases. V is cut by 2 bases and J by 1 base, and the space between the germline ends is 9 bases. The CDR3 measures 15 amino acids from cysteine to phenylalanine. Only the CDR3 region is kept as DNA, spanning 45 bases read in frame from base 1. The germline V gene (reference sequence) gives CDR1 as SEHNR and CDR2 as FQNEAQ.